These 31 T cell receptor beta chains were all obtained from the same sample, sequenced in a study of shared clonotypes between healthy human individuals (TCRdb year 2020). The library relied on the immunoSEQ multiplex PCR assay. TCRdb obtained this table from immuneACCESS and retained in-frame rearrangements with V and J assigned. These tables miss some clones; where compared with another copy, unresolved V genes account for less than half of the shortfall, and the remainder is unexplained. The sample contains 1.5 million to 2.5 million clones, about 95% of them found a single time. Of the sample, roughly 1.2% falls within the top ten clones. CD8 naive samples consisted of CD45RO-negative cells that were positively selected for CCR7, yielding a CD45RA+CCR7+ population without TemRA cells. The sequenced material came from naive CD8+ T cells sorted from blood. The label giving this sample's cell subset or site can be read as: CD45RA+CCR7+. The receptors originated from a man between 18 and 35 years old in good health.

This clone was seen once. The genes are TRBV7-9 and TRBJ2-7; D is perhaps TRBD1 or TRBD2 (5 bases each). The CDR3 covers 14 residues. Trimming stripped 1 base from V and 5 bases from J, with 12 bases between. Per the germline V gene, CDR1 is SEHNR and CDR2 is FQNEAQ (reference sequence). The CDR3 nucleotides read TGTGCCAGCAGCTTAGGGGGGAACTACCACGAGCAGTACTTC. Protein sequence: CASSLGGNYHEQYF. Full variable domain (remainder filled in from reference TRBV7-9 and TRBJ2-7): DTGVSQNPRHKITKRGQNVTFRCDPISEHNRLYWYRQTLGQGPEFLTYFQNEAQLEKSRLLSDRFSAERPKGSFSTLEIQRTEQGDSAMYLCASSLGGNYHEQYFGPGTRLTVT.

As concerns this clone: At one end the junction does not follow the germline gene, possibly because of a read error. The chain has TRBV28 and TRBJ2-7; D not certain. The CDR3 runs to 13 residues. Germline CDR1 and CDR2: MDHEN and SYDVKM. This CDR3 reads CASSLLGSHEQYF. The CDR3 DNA sequence: TGTGCCAGCAGTTTACTGGGCTCCCACGAGCAGTACTTC.

The V call is TRBV13, the J call TRBJ2-1, with TRBD2 identical over 11 bases. Germline trimming cut 4 bases from V and 3 bases from J; bases unmatched to any gene: 8. The CDR3 length is 17 residues. Germline assignment: CDR1 PRHDT and CDR2 FYEKMQ (reference sequence). In nucleotides, the CDR3 is TGTGCCAGCAGCTCCCAAACTAGCGGGAGCAACTACAATGAGCAGTTCTTC. Residues: CASSSQTSGSNYNEQFF. Based on the CDR3 plus reference TRBV13 and TRBJ2-1, the full variable domain is AAGVIQSPRHLIKEKRETATLKCYPIPRHDTVYWYQQGPGQDPQFLISFYEKMQSDKGSIPDRFSAQQFSDYHSELNMSSLELGDSALYFCASSSQTSGSNYNEQFFGPGTRLTVL.

The V gene is TRBV4-2, the J gene TRBJ1-1; TRBD1 agrees at 7 bases. Germline loops: CDR1 LGHNA, CDR2 YNFKEQ. The CDR3 extends over 15 amino acids. V was pared by 0 bases and J by 6 bases, with 7 bases of the junction left unmatched. The CDR3 nucleotides are TGTGCCAGCAGCCAAGATGAGGGGGCGATCGCTGAAGCTTTCTTT. Translating gives CASSQDEGAIAEAFF.

The chain joins TRBV6-5 to TRBJ2-7; tentatively, D is TRBD1 (6 bases). The CDR3 extends over 14 amino acids. The V end lost 5 bases, the J end lost 2 bases, and 13 bases lay between the germline ends. The germline gives CDR1 MNHEY, CDR2 SVGAGI. CDR3 bases: TGTGCCAGCAGTCTTCTGGACAGCACCTACGAGCAGTACTTC. Residues: CASSLLDSTYEQYF.

This chain links TRBV6-5 with TRBJ1-2; 10 positions match TRBD1. This CDR3 spans 14 amino acids. Germline V gene sequence: CDR1 MNHEY, CDR2 SVGAGI. J lost 4 bases, V lost 5 bases, and 4 bases had no gene match. In DNA form, the CDR3 reads TGTGCCAGCAGTGGGGACAGGGGTTCCTATGGCTACACCTTC. Its translation is CASSGDRGSYGYTF.

This clone has only one observation. The same CDR3 can be traced to other DNA sequences in this sample. V gene TRBV6-5 combines with J gene TRBJ2-7; D not certain. The CDR3 length is 14 residues. The V and J ends lost 2 bases and 3 bases respectively, with 11 bases between them. Looked up from germline, CDR1 is MNHEY and CDR2 is SVGAGI. CDR3 nucleotides: TGTGCCAGCAGTTACGGGGTGGGCAGCTACGAGCAGTACTTC. Translating gives CASSYGVGSYEQYF.

V is TRBV9 and J is TRBJ2-1; 8 nucleotides align to TRBD1. With 0 bases clipped from V and 8 bases from J, the junction kept 4 bases outside the gene matches. The CDR3 covers 14 residues. Germline V gives CDR1 SGDLS, CDR2 YYNGEE. This CDR3 reads CASSVVAGGYEQFF. CDR3 nucleotides: TGTGCCAGCAGCGTAGTGGCAGGGGGCTATGAGCAGTTCTTC.

V and J are TRBV19 and TRBJ2-7; 8 positions match TRBD2. The CDR3 covers 14 residues. Germline V gives CDR1 LNHDA, CDR2 SQIVND (reference sequence). The V gene end was trimmed by 4 bases and the J gene end by 2 bases; junction bases not matched to a gene: 4. The CDR3 nucleotides are TGTGCCAGTAGTACCTTCGGGGGGGCCTACGAGCAGTACTTC. Protein product: CASSTFGGAYEQYF.

This clone was picked up one time. The chain combines TRBV29-1 with TRBJ2-5; 7 bases are shared with TRBD2. J was trimmed by 5 bases and V by 0 bases; bases with no gene match: 12. The germline gives CDR1 SQVTM, CDR2 ANQGSEA. The CDR3 covers 16 residues. The CDR3 sequence: CSVEDRKAGAGETQYF. In DNA, the CDR3 is TGCAGCGTTGAAGATCGAAAGGCGGGAGCGGGTGAGACCCAGTACTTC.

V and J are TRBV28 and TRBJ2-7; D not certain. CDR1 and CDR2 from the germline V gene are MDHEN and SYDVKM. This CDR3 comprises 15 residues. The V end was cut by 4 bases, the J end by 7 bases, with 20 bases between. The CDR3 reads CASSSLHGPLGEQYF. DNA for the CDR3: TGTGCCAGCAGTTCCCTCCACGGACCATTGGGGGAGCAGTACTTC.

The J gene is TRBJ1-5, the V gene TRBV25-1; maybe TRBD1 (6 bases). With 0 bases removed from V and 6 bases from J, the gap between germline ends came to 9 bases. Germline V CDR1 and CDR2: MGHDK, SYGVNS. This CDR3 has 14 amino acids. CDR3 in amino acids: CASSEYEGVQPQHF. DNA for the CDR3: TGTGCCAGCAGTGAATATGAGGGGGTTCAGCCCCAGCATTTT.

J is TRBJ2-1 and V is TRBV7-9, with 14 positions matching TRBD2. The CDR3 contains 18 residues. V trimming: 6 bases; J trimming: 6 bases; junction bases outside the gene matches: 13. The germline gives CDR1 SEHNR, CDR2 FQNEAQ (reference sequence). CDR3: CASSSPGLAGVLSNEQFF. The DNA of the CDR3 is TGTGCCAGCAGTTCCCCGGGACTAGCGGGAGTGTTGAGCAATGAGCAGTTCTTC.

The chain is built from TRBV13 and TRBJ2-5; TRBD2 is a possible D gene (6 bases). Trimming removed 4 bases from V and 5 bases from J, with 11 bases in between. The germline V gene has CDR1 PRHDT and CDR2 FYEKMQ (reference sequence). The CDR3 has 13 residues. The CDR3 loop reads CASSSTAGETQYF. As DNA, the CDR3 is TGTGCCAGCAGCTCGACGGCGGGGGAGACCCAGTACTTC.

The V gene is TRBV7-9, the J gene TRBJ1-2, with a tentative D call TRBD1 (5 bases). The ends were cut back, 7 bases at V and 3 bases at J, with 18 bases in the middle. CDR1 and CDR2 from the germline V gene are SEHNR and FQNEAQ (reference sequence). This CDR3 spans 15 amino acids. The CDR3 loop reads CASTDPTGGDYGYTF. Written as DNA, the CDR3 is TGTGCCAGCACCGACCCTACCGGGGGTGACTATGGCTACACCTTC. The full variable domain, completed using reference TRBV7-9 and TRBJ1-2, is DTGVSQNPRHKITKRGQNVTFRCDPISEHNRLYWYRQTLGQGPEFLTYFQNEAQLEKSRLLSDRFSAERPKGSFSTLEIQRTEQGDSAMYLCASTDPTGGDYGYTFGSGTRLTVV.

The J gene is TRBJ2-1, the V gene TRBV6-5; D gene ambiguous. The germline V gene has CDR1 MNHEY and CDR2 SVGAGI. The CDR3 has 11 residues. V gave up 2 bases and J gave up 14 bases, with 10 bases separating them. The chain's CDR3 is CASSYGGPEFF. The DNA of the CDR3 is TGTGCCAGCAGTTACGGCGGCCCGGAGTTCTTC.

The rearrangement uses TRBV6-6 and TRBJ1-1; D possibly corresponds to TRBD1 (5 bases). The CDR3 contains 14 residues. Deletions cut 1 base from V and 2 bases from J, with 8 bases between. Germline loops: CDR1 MNHNY, CDR2 SVGAGI (reference sequence). The CDR3 region has the DNA TGTGCCAGCAGTTACTTTCAGGGCAACACTGAAGCTTTCTTT. Encoded protein: CASSYFQGNTEAFF.

A single count supports this clone. The rearrangement joins TRBV7-6 to TRBJ2-7; TRBD2 matches at 7 bases. Germline values: CDR1 SGHVS, CDR2 FNYEAQ. Trimming took 3 bases from V and 3 from J; bases not matched to a gene: 5. The CDR3 runs to 14 residues. The DNA for the CDR3 is TGTGCCAGCAGCTTGGGGGGGGAGAACTACGAGCAGTACTTC. This translates into CASSLGGENYEQYF.

This clone was seen a single time. The chain couples TRBV7-6 to TRBJ1-2, with D maybe TRBD1 (6 bases). V lost 1 base, J lost 8 bases, and 20 bases lay in between. Germline V gene lookup returns CDR1 SGHVS and CDR2 FNYEAQ. CDR3 length: 16 amino acids. The CDR3 protein is CASSLGPWGAPDGYTF. The CDR3 coding sequence is TGTGCCAGCAGCTTAGGCCCCTGGGGGGCGCCGGACGGCTACACCTTC.

The gene calls are TRBV13 and TRBJ2-7; D is undetermined. V was pared by 0 bases and J by 6 bases, with 9 bases between. The CDR3 runs to 13 residues. Germline CDR1 is PRHDT and CDR2 is FYEKMQ (reference sequence). Here the CDR3 reads CASSLGLVAEQYF. CDR3 in DNA: TGTGCCAGCAGCTTAGGTCTAGTAGCCGAGCAGTACTTC.

CDR3 region: CASSLQNSPLHF. In nucleotides, the CDR3 is TGTGCCAGCAGCTTGCAGAATTCACCCCTCCACTTT. The chain couples TRBV5-6 to TRBJ1-6; D uncertain. The CDR3 is 12 amino acids. Trimming cost V 1 base and J 7 bases, with 3 bases left between them. Germline V gene data show CDR1 as SGHDT and CDR2 as YYEEEE. Full variable domain (missing parts from reference TRBV5-6 and TRBJ1-6): DAGVTQSPTHLIKTRGQQVTLRCSPKSGHDTVSWYQQALGQGPQFIFQYYEEEERQRGNFPDRFSGHQFPNYSSELNVNALLLGDSALYLCASSLQNSPLHFGNGTRLTVT.

The chain is built from TRBV5-1 and TRBJ1-2; D possibly corresponds to TRBD1 (6 bases). The V and J ends lost 0 bases and 3 bases respectively, with 9 bases between them. The CDR3 is 14 amino acids. The germline CDR1 and CDR2 sequences are SGHRS and YFSETQ. The CDR3 protein is CASSLETGYYGYTF. DNA for the CDR3: TGCGCCAGCAGCTTGGAGACAGGCTACTATGGCTACACCTTC.

The genes are TRBV9 and TRBJ1-4; D might be TRBD1 (5 bases). V dropped 0 bases and J dropped 7 bases, with 13 bases sitting between them. In germline, CDR1 is SGDLS, CDR2 YYNGEE. The CDR3 is made up of 15 amino acids. In DNA, the CDR3 is TGTGCCAGCAGCGTAGGGGGGACGGTCACTGAAAAACTGTTTTTT. Protein sequence: CASSVGGTVTEKLFF.

As DNA, the CDR3 is TGTGCCAGCAGTGACCAGGCCTTTTACGAGCAGTACTTC. It specifies CASSDQAFYEQYF. V gene TRBV6-5 combines with J gene TRBJ2-7; D gene unclear. Germline assignment: CDR1 MNHEY and CDR2 SVGAGI. The CDR3 is made up of 13 amino acids. With 5 bases removed from V and 4 bases from J, the gap between germline ends came to 12 bases.

This rearrangement joins TRBV9 to TRBJ2-1; 8 nucleotides align to TRBD2. The CDR3 has 16 residues. Trimming took 1 base from V and 1 from J; bases not matched to a gene: 4. In germline, CDR1 is SGDLS, CDR2 YYNGEE. CDR3 amino acids: CASSVRGLDSYNEQFF. The CDR3, as DNA: TGTGCCAGCAGCGTAAGGGGACTAGATTCCTACAATGAGCAGTTCTTC.

V usage is TRBV7-3 and J usage is TRBJ2-3; the match to TRBD2 covers 10 bases. Germline trimming cut 2 bases from V and 2 bases from J; bases unmatched to any gene: 7. Germline CDR1 SGHTA, CDR2 FQGTGA. This CDR3 comprises 17 residues. The CDR3 bases are TGTGCCAGCAGCTTATCCGTAGCGGGGGGACTCACAGATACGCAGTATTTT. It translates to CASSLSVAGGLTDTQYF.

On this clone: Other DNA sequences in this specimen translate into the identical CDR3. This chain joins TRBV18 and TRBJ1-1; D unresolved. Trimming cost V 0 bases and J 1 base, with 3 bases left between them. Germline loops: CDR1 KGHSH, CDR2 LQKENI. The CDR3 has 13 amino acids. The CDR3 DNA sequence: TGTGCCAGCTCACCACCGGAGAACACTGAAGCTTTCTTT. Encoded protein: CASSPPENTEAFF.

The chain couples TRBV28 to TRBJ1-6; tentatively, D is TRBD1 (5 bases). V was shortened by 7 bases and J by 9 bases, with 16 bases between the two germline ends. Germline CDR1 is MDHEN and CDR2 is SYDVKM. This CDR3 spans 14 amino acids. The chain's CDR3 is CASTLTVGGSPLHF. CDR3 nucleotide sequence: TGTGCCAGCACCCTGACAGTCGGGGGTTCACCCCTCCACTTT.

The chain joins TRBV11-2 to TRBJ2-7, with TRBD1 identical over 7 bases. The CDR3 length is 14 residues. Unmatched junction bases numbered 3, after V lost 1 base and J lost 3 bases. Germline CDR1 SGHAT, CDR2 FQNNGV. CDR3 in amino acids: CASSLGTGFYEQYF. Written as DNA, the CDR3 is TGTGCCAGCAGCTTAGGGACAGGCTTCTACGAGCAGTACTTC.

The rearrangement uses TRBV6-5 and TRBJ2-7; 14 bases agree with TRBD2. The CDR3 runs to 16 residues. V was pared by 4 bases and J by 7 bases, with 9 bases of the junction left unmatched. Germline loops: CDR1 MNHEY, CDR2 SVGAGI. The CDR3 nucleotides read TGTGCCAGCAGTTCCCCGACTAGCGGGAGGGTGGGGGAGCAGTACTTC. Translating it yields CASSSPTSGRVGEQYF.

The V and J genes are TRBV7-9 and TRBJ2-1, with D perhaps assigned TRBD1 or TRBD2 (5 bases each). V gave up 2 bases and J gave up 5 bases, with 10 bases separating them. In germline, CDR1 is SEHNR, CDR2 FQNEAQ (reference sequence). The CDR3 runs to 14 residues. The CDR3 sequence: CASSLSGTNNEQFF. CDR3 bases: TGTGCCAGCAGCTTAAGTGGGACCAACAATGAGCAGTTCTTC.